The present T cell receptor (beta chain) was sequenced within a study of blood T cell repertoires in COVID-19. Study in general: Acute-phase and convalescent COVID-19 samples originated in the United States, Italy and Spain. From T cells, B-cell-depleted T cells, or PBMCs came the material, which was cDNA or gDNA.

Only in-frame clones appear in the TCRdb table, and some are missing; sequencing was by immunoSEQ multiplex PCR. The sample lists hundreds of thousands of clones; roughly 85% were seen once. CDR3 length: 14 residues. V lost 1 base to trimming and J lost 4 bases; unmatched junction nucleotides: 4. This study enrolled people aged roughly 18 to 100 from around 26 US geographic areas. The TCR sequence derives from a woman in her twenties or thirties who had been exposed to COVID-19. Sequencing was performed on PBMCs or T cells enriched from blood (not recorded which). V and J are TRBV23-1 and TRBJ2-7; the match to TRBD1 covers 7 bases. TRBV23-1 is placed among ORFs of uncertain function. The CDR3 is CASSQCGDRYEQYF. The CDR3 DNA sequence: TGCGCCAGCAGTCAATGTGGGGACAGATACGAGCAGTACTTC.